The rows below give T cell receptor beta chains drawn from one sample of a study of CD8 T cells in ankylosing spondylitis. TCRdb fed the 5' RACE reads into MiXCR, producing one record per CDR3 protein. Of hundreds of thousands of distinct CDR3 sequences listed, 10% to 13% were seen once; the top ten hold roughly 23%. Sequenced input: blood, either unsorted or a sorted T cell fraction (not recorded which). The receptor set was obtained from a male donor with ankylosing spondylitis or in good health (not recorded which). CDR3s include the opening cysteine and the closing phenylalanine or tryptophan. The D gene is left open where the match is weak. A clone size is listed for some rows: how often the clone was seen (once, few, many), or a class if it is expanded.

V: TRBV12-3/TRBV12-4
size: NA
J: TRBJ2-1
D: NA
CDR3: CASSLEGREQFF
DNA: TGTGCCAGCAGTTTAGAAGGGCGTGAGCAGTTCTTC

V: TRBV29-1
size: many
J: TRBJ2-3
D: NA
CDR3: CSVEPFGSPTDTQYF
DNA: TGCAGCGTTGAACCTTTCGGCAGTCCCACAGATACGCAGTATTTT

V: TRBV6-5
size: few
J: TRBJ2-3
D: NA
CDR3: CASSYLGGASTDTQYF
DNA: TGTGCCAGCAGTTATCTGGGGGGCGCTAGCACAGATACGCAGTATTTT

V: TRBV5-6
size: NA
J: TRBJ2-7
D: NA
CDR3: CASSFLGSHRSSYEQYF
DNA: TGTGCCAGCAGCTTTTTGGGCAGCCATAGGAGCTCCTACGAGCAGTACTTC

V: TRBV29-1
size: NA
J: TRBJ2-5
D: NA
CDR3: CSARARVQETQYF
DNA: TGCAGCGCCCGGGCGAGGGTACAAGAGACCCAGTACTTC

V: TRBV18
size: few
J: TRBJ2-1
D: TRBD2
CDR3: CASSPSGTSVNNEQFF
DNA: TGTGCCAGCTCACCCTCCGGGACTAGCGTTAACAATGAGCAGTTCTTC

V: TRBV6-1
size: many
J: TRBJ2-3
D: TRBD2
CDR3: CASTVAGDLTATDTQYF
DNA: TGTGCCAGCACCGTAGCGGGGGACCTTACCGCCACAGATACGCAGTATTTT

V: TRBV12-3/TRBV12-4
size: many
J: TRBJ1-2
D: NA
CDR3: CASSLRTAYGYTF
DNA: TGTGCCAGCAGTTTGCGGACAGCCTATGGCTACACCTTC

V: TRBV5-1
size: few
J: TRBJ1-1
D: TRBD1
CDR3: CASSLGGDRGRDTEAFF
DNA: TGCGCCAGCAGCCTGGGAGGGGACAGGGGGAGGGACACTGAAGCTTTCTTT

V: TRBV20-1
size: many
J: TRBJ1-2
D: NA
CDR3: CSATAWEPGDGYTF
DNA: TGCAGTGCCACGGCGTGGGAACCCGGGGATGGCTACACCTTC

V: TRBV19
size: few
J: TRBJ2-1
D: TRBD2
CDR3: CASSMRAGAYNEQFF
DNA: TGTGCCAGTAGTATGAGAGCGGGGGCCTACAATGAGCAGTTCTTC

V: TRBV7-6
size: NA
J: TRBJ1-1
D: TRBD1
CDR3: CASSPEGQGRLNTEAFF
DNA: TGTGCCAGCAGCCCCGAGGGACAGGGACGCTTGAACACTGAAGCTTTCTTT

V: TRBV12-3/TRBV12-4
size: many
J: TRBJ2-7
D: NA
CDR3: CASSSTPGRTEQYF
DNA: TGTGCCAGCAGTTCAACGCCAGGCAGGACCGAGCAGTACTTC

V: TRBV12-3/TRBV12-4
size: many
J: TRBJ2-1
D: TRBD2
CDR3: CASTGTSGGAEFF
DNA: TGTGCCAGCACCGGGACTAGCGGGGGGGCAGAATTCTTC

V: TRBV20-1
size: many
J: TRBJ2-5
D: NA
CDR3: CSARLRDSQETQYF
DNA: TGCAGTGCTAGACTCCGGGACTCTCAAGAGACCCAGTACTTC

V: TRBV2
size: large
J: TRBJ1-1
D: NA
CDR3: CASTPTFGVRDTEAFF
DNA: TGTGCCAGCACCCCCACGTTCGGGGTGCGGGACACTGAAGCTTTCTTT

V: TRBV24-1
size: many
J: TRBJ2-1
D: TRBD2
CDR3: CATSDLRTSGGYNEQFF
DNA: TGTGCCACCAGTGATTTACGGACTAGCGGGGGGTACAATGAGCAGTTCTTC

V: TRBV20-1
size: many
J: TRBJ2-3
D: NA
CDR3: CSARRDLVTDTQYF
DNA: TGCAGTGCTAGGAGGGACCTAGTCACAGATACGCAGTATTTT

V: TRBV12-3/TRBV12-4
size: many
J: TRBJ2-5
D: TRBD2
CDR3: CASSFGIAGPEETQYF
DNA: TGTGCCAGCAGTTTTGGGATAGCGGGACCAGAAGAGACCCAGTACTTC

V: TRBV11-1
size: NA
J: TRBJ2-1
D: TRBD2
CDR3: CASSDGGGLYNEQFF
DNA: TGTGCCAGCAGCGACGGGGGGGGACTTTACAATGAGCAGTTCTTC